The sample holds a few counts of the clone carrying this T cell receptor beta chain. What it binds is unknown. MiXCR, applied by TCRdb to the reads, yields one record per CDR3 protein. The table includes hundreds of thousands of distinct CDR3 sequences, 33% detected once. The sample comes from a study of T cell repertoires in cytomegalovirus infection. Looking at the study overall: It was the public TCR beta signatures that indicated both CMV infection and matching HLA type.

The CDR3 extends over 15 amino acids. Germline-derived CDR1 and CDR2 are ENHRY and SYGVKD. J was trimmed by 12 bases and V by 4 bases; bases with no gene match: 12. The chain is built from TRBV10-3 and TRBJ2-1; TRBD1 matches 10 bases. The sample consisted of cultured PBMCs, taken from culture after CMV antigen stimulation. This TCR was recovered from a human donor in good health (CMV status not recorded). Some clones in this sample may be carry-over from other donors' samples. Written as DNA, the CDR3 is TGTGCCATCAGTGGGGGACAGGGGTCTGTCGGTGGGCAGTTCTTC. Protein sequence: CAISGGQGSVGGQFF.